The 25 T cell receptor beta chains reported below all come from one sample, sequenced in a study of T cell repertoires in cytomegalovirus infection. TCRdb re-analysed the reads in MiXCR, keeping a single row per CDR3 protein. The sample consists of hundreds of thousands of distinct CDR3 sequences, approximately 24% of them appearing once. Source material: CD8+ T cells from PBMCs. The receptors stem from a human donor in good health (CMV status not recorded). Some clones in this sample may be carry-over from other donors' samples.

In its sample, this clonotype was seen many times. This chain connects TRBV20-1 to TRBJ2-1; 10 nucleotides line up with TRBD1. The germline CDR1 and CDR2 sequences are DFQATT and SNEGSKA (reference sequence). Unmatched junction bases numbered 4, after V lost 0 bases and J lost 2 bases. The CDR3 contains 16 residues. CDR3 sequence (DNA): TGCAGTGCTAGAGATCCCGGGACAGGGGCCTACAATGAGCAGTTCTTC. This codes for CSARDPGTGAYNEQFF.

The chain recombines TRBV6-5 with TRBJ2-2, with TRBD2 matching 10 bases. V trimming: 0 bases; J trimming: 5 bases; junction bases outside the gene matches: 3. The germline CDR1 and CDR2 sequences are MNHEY and SVGAGI. The CDR3 spans 16 residues. In DNA form, the CDR3 reads TGTGCCAGCAGTTACTCAAGCGGGGGGGCAACCGGGGAGCTGTTTTTT. Protein: CASSYSSGGATGELFF.

The chain combines TRBV7-9 with TRBJ2-7; D is unresolved. V was trimmed by 5 bases and J by 4 bases, leaving 12 bases between them. Germline lookup yields CDR1 SEHNR and CDR2 FQNEAQ (reference sequence). The CDR3 extends over 13 amino acids. CDR3: CASSPDISYEQYV. For the CDR3, the DNA is TGTGCCAGCAGCCCCGACATATCGTACGAGCAGTACGTC.

Comments on this clonotype: Since no conserved phenylalanine or tryptophan closes the CDR3, a read error is the likely cause. The chain employs TRBV6-8 and TRBJ2-1; tentative D call: TRBD2 (5 bases). CDR1 is MNHGY and CDR2 is SAAAGT in the germline V gene. The CDR3 extends over 13 amino acids. Trimming took 8 bases from V and 5 from J, leaving 13 bases between them. CDR3 protein: CASGIAWHNEQFS. The CDR3 DNA reads as TGTGCCAGCGGAATAGCGTGGCACAATGAGCAGTTCTCC.

This clonotype was seen at least ten times. The CDR3 sequence is CASSEGGSGANVLTF. In DNA form, the CDR3 reads TGTGCCAGCAGTGAAGGGGGCTCTGGGGCCAACGTCCTGACTTTC. This rearrangement joins TRBV25-1 to TRBJ2-6; D could derive from TRBD1 or TRBD2 (5 bases each). Germline V gives CDR1 MGHDK, CDR2 SYGVNS. V shed 2 bases and J shed 0 bases, with 5 bases lying between them. The CDR3 sequence is 15 residues long.

The rearrangement joins TRBV7-9 to TRBJ1-2; D unresolved. Germline assignment: CDR1 SEHNR and CDR2 FQNEAQ (reference sequence). This CDR3 is built from 14 residues. V was cut by 1 base and J by 8 bases, with 14 bases left in between. CDR3 coding DNA: TGTGCCAGCAGCTTAGACTCAGGCGGAGGCGGCTACACCTTC. The encoded protein is CASSLDSGGGGYTF.

As regards this clonotype: This clone may be a read error of a much larger clone one base away. The gene calls are TRBV7-6 and TRBJ1-4; 7 nucleotides agree with TRBD1. Germline V gives CDR1 SGHVS, CDR2 FNYEAQ. The CDR3 extends over 17 amino acids. Here the CDR3 DNA reads TGTGTCAGCAGCTCCTCCGGGACAGCTTACGAGAGTGGGAAACTGTTTTTT. Its protein product is CVSSSSGTAYESGKLFF.

The DNA of the CDR3 is TGTGCCAGCAGTTTTGGGACAGGGGTGAACAATGAGCAGTTCTTC. It is translated as CASSFGTGVNNEQFF. The chain has TRBV27 and TRBJ2-1; 10 bases are shared with TRBD1. J lost 5 bases, V lost 3 bases, and 4 bases had no gene match. Germline values: CDR1 MNHEY, CDR2 SMNVEV (reference sequence). This CDR3 region has 15 residues.

The chain has TRBV29-1 and TRBJ2-1, with D tentatively TRBD1 (5 bases). The germline gives CDR1 SQVTM, CDR2 ANQGSEA. The V and J ends lost 3 bases and 6 bases respectively, with 12 bases between them. The CDR3 is 13 amino acids. This CDR3 reads CSVDPPGFNEQFF. CDR3 in DNA: TGCAGCGTTGACCCTCCAGGGTTCAATGAGCAGTTCTTC.

The count of this clonotype is one. A much larger clone lies one base from this, so it may be a read error. V gene TRBV25-1 combines with J gene TRBJ2-5, with 8 bases matching TRBD1. Germline loops: CDR1 MGHDK, CDR2 SYGVNS. This CDR3 is 13 amino acids long. CDR3 coding DNA: TGTGTCAGCAATACGGACAGGGCAAAGACCCAGTACTTC. Protein: CVSNTDRAKTQYF.

The rearrangement links TRBV29-1 to TRBJ1-1, with a weak D call TRBD1 (5 bases). CDR3 length: 13 residues. V lost 2 bases to trimming and J lost 10 bases, with 17 bases between them. Germline CDR1 and CDR2: SQVTM and ANQGSEA. The chain's CDR3 is CSVETGPSLIAFF. The DNA of the CDR3 is TGCAGCGTTGAAACAGGTCCTAGCCTGATAGCTTTCTTT.

This clonotype was seen at least ten times. This sequence joins TRBV5-1 and TRBJ2-3; D call uncertain. Per the germline V gene, CDR1 is SGHRS and CDR2 is YFSETQ. The CDR3 sequence is 13 residues long. V was trimmed by 7 bases and J by 2 bases, leaving 11 bases between them. CDR3 bases: TGCGCCAGCGGAGTTAAGATCACAGATACGCAGTATTTT. Translation gives CASGVKITDTQYF. The full variable domain, in which reference TRBV5-1 and TRBJ2-3 provide the parts outside the CDR3, is KAGVTQTPRYLIKTRGQQVTLSCSPISGHRSVSWYQQTPGQGLQFLFEYFSETQRNKGNFPGRFSGRQFSNSRSEMNVSTLELGDSALYLCASGVKITDTQYFGPGTRLTVL.

This clonotype was counted many times. The chain carries TRBV27 and TRBJ2-2, with D possibly TRBD1 on 5 matching bases. CDR3 length: 14 amino acids. V was shortened by 11 bases and J by 4 bases, with 17 bases between the two germline ends. Germline CDR1 reads MNHEY; CDR2 reads SMNVEV (reference sequence). The CDR3 DNA reads TGTGCCTCCAGGCAGGGCTCGGGCACCGGGGAGCTGTTTTTT. Its protein is CASRQGSGTGELFF.

This clonotype has a count of ten or more. The chain uses TRBV7-8 and TRBJ1-1; weak D call: TRBD1 (5 bases). V was shortened by 0 bases and J by 1 base, with 15 bases between the two germline ends. Looked up from germline, CDR1 is SGHVS and CDR2 is FQNEAQ. This CDR3 has 17 residues. CDR3 in DNA: TGTGCCAGCAGCTTAGCGAGGGAGGGGAATTCGAACACTGAAGCTTTCTTT. Translating gives CASSLAREGNSNTEAFF.

This clonotype has more than one count but fewer than ten. V usage is TRBV7-6 and J usage is TRBJ2-1; the D is unclear. CDR3 length equals 14 residues. Germline CDR1 is SGHVS and CDR2 is FNYEAQ. The V and J ends lost 2 bases and 4 bases respectively, with 9 bases between them. Here the CDR3 DNA reads TGTGCCAGCAGCTTATCTGATTCTTACAATGAGCAGTTCTTC. Translated: CASSLSDSYNEQFF.

This clonotype was seen repeatedly, ten times or more. The V gene is TRBV28, the J gene TRBJ1-2; D remains ambiguous. This CDR3 is 15 amino acids long. Germline V lookup: CDR1 MDHEN, CDR2 SYDVKM. V shed 6 bases and J shed 0 bases, with 14 bases lying between them. The CDR3 DNA reads as TGTGCCAGCAGGGGCAGCCCGGATCCTAACTATGGCTACACCTTC. This codes for CASRGSPDPNYGYTF.

The chain joins TRBV29-1 to TRBJ2-1, with 7 bases aligning to TRBD2. Germline CDR1 is SQVTM and CDR2 is ANQGSEA. V lost 6 bases and J lost 4; bases outside the gene matches: 9. CDR3 length: 14 amino acids. CDR3 region: CSVPPAGVYNEQFF. The CDR3 DNA reads as TGCAGCGTCCCCCCGGCGGGAGTTTACAATGAGCAGTTCTTC.

This clonotype came up many times. This chain uses TRBV7-6 with TRBJ1-1, with D uncertain. The CDR3 covers 15 residues. The V end was cut by 0 bases, the J end by 1 base, with 9 bases between. CDR1 SGHVS and CDR2 FNYEAQ come from the germline V gene. The DNA for the CDR3 is TGTGCCAGCAGCTTAGCGGTTGCGGCGAACACTGAAGCTTTCTTT. This translates into CASSLAVAANTEAFF.

This clonotype turned up a few times. The CDR3 protein is CASSLVARAGSEAFF. The CDR3 DNA follows: TGTGCCAGCAGCTTAGTAGCACGGGCGGGATCCGAAGCTTTCTTT. This sequence joins TRBV7-9 and TRBJ1-1; D remains ambiguous. The CDR3 loop spans 15 amino acids. CDR1 and CDR2 from the germline V gene are SEHNR and FQNEAQ (reference sequence). The V end was cut by 1 base, the J end by 8 bases, with 17 bases between. The whole variable domain, remainder taken from reference TRBV7-9 and TRBJ1-1, is DTGVSQNPRHKITKRGQNVTFRCDPISEHNRLYWYRQTLGQGPEFLTYFQNEAQLEKSRLLSDRFSAERPKGSFSTLEIQRTEQGDSAMYLCASSLVARAGSEAFFGQGTRLTVV.

CDR3 sequence: CASSQVVRAEAFF. DNA for the CDR3: TGTGCCAGCAGCCAAGTTGTAAGGGCTGAAGCTTTCTTT. The V gene is TRBV14, the J gene TRBJ1-1; D is unclear. Germline-derived CDR1 and CDR2 are SGHDN and FVKESK. V was cut by 1 base and J by 6 bases, with 9 bases left in between. The CDR3 is made up of 13 amino acids.

A few counts support this clonotype. The chain links TRBV20-1 to TRBJ1-1; TRBD1 might be the D (6 bases). The V end lost 5 bases, the J end lost 3 bases, and 13 bases lay between the germline ends. The CDR3 sequence is 13 residues long. Germline loops: CDR1 DFQATT, CDR2 SNEGSKA (reference sequence). This CDR3 reads CSASGTYHTEAFF. The CDR3 coding sequence is TGCAGTGCTTCCGGGACATACCACACTGAAGCTTTCTTT.

This clonotype was counted at least ten times. The chain couples TRBV12-5 to TRBJ2-5; perhaps TRBD2 as D (5 bases). Germline V lookup: CDR1 LGHNT, CDR2 FRNRAP. The ends were cut back, 6 bases at V and 2 bases at J, with 16 bases in the middle. CDR3 length equals 15 residues. This CDR3 reads CASGVWTGEQETQYF. The CDR3 coding sequence is TGTGCTAGTGGGGTCTGGACTGGGGAACAAGAGACCCAGTACTTC. The variable domain in full, with the rest retrieved from reference TRBV12-5 and TRBJ2-5, is DARVTQTPRHKVTEMGQEVTMRCQPILGHNTVFWYRQTMMQGLELLAYFRNRAPLDDSGMPKDRFSAEMPDATLATLKIQPSEPRDSAVYFCASGVWTGEQETQYFGPGTRLLVL.

This sequence joins TRBV29-1 and TRBJ2-2, with a weak D call TRBD2 (7 bases). CDR3 length: 14 residues. The germline V gene encodes CDR1 SQVTM and CDR2 ANQGSEA. V shed 1 base and J shed 5 bases, with 11 bases lying between them. The CDR3 nucleotides are TGCAGCGTTGAAGGAGGGGGGGGGACCGGGGAGCTGTTTTTT. Translating it yields CSVEGGGGTGELFF.

J is TRBJ1-1 and V is TRBV29-1; D remains ambiguous. The CDR3 has 15 residues. The V gene lost 3 bases and the J gene lost 6 bases, with 20 bases spanning the gap. Germline V lookup: CDR1 SQVTM, CDR2 ANQGSEA. CDR3 amino acids: CSVDPEVRSPAEAFF. Here the CDR3 DNA reads TGCAGCGTTGATCCAGAGGTTAGGTCCCCGGCTGAAGCTTTCTTT.

This chain uses TRBV14 with TRBJ2-3, with D possibly matching TRBD2 (6 bases). This CDR3 spans 17 amino acids. From germline, CDR1 is SGHDN and CDR2 FVKESK. With 1 base removed from V and 2 bases from J, the gap between germline ends came to 16 bases. CDR3 loop: CASSQVPGVKTTDTQYF. DNA of the CDR3: TGTGCCAGCAGCCAAGTCCCGGGGGTAAAGACCACAGATACGCAGTATTTT.